These T cell receptor beta chains were read from a single sample in a study of human T cells and chemical hapten exposure. TCRdb independently ran MiXCR on the RACE reads; one entry per CDR3 protein. The table lists about 190,000 distinct CDR3 sequences, around 25% of them singletons, with approximately 2.5% in the top ten. Sequenced here: whole blood, sampled in connection with sensitization to the hapten diphenylcyclopropenone (DPC). All receptors come from a middle-aged woman with alopecia areata. Some clones in this sample may be carry-over from other donors' samples. CDR3s include the opening cysteine and the closing phenylalanine or tryptophan. Each record gives: V gene, clone size, J gene, D gene, CDR3 protein, CDR3 DNA. D genes are given only for firm matches. Clone sizes are given selectively: once, few, many, or a class where the clone is expanded.

V: TRBV20-1; size: .; J: TRBJ2-7; D: .; CDR3: CSTEGATFYEQYF; DNA: TGCAGTACAGAAGGGGCTACCTTCTACGAGCAGTACTTC
V: TRBV6-1; size: few; J: TRBJ2-3; D: .; CDR3: CASSGWTATTDTQYF; DNA: TGTGCCAGCAGTGGGTGGACTGCCACCACAGATACGCAGTATTTT
V: TRBV29-1; size: .; J: TRBJ2-5; D: .; CDR3: CSVNLGPPASPQYF; DNA: TGCAGCGTTAATCTAGGTCCTCCCGCTTCTCCCCAGTACTTC
V: TRBV29-1; size: .; J: TRBJ2-2; D: .; CDR3: CSVDSAGVTGELFF; DNA: TGCAGCGTTGACTCGGCCGGAGTCACCGGGGAGCTGTTTTTT
V: TRBV7-8; size: few; J: TRBJ2-7; D: TRBD2; CDR3: CASSLVGLAGVRYEQYF; DNA: TGTGCCAGCAGCTTAGTGGGACTAGCGGGAGTGAGGTACGAGCAGTACTTC
V: TRBV19; size: few; J: TRBJ1-5; D: .; CDR3: CASSTPSPGNQPQHF; DNA: TGTGCCAGTAGTACCCCCTCGCCGGGCAATCAGCCCCAGCATTTT
V: TRBV25-1; size: few; J: TRBJ1-1; D: .; CDR3: CASSEGRPNTEAFF; DNA: TGTGCCAGCAGTGAGGGGCGGCCGAACACTGAAGCTTTCTTT
V: TRBV4-2; size: many; J: TRBJ2-7; D: TRBD1; CDR3: CASSQDPGQGYEQYF; DNA: TGTGCCAGCAGCCAAGATCCCGGACAGGGCTACGAGCAGTACTTC
V: TRBV4-3; size: .; J: TRBJ1-2; D: .; CDR3: CASSSPWYGYTF; DNA: TGCGCCAGCAGCTCACCCTGGTATGGCTACACCTTC
V: TRBV6-4; size: few; J: TRBJ2-7; D: TRBD2; CDR3: CASSFTSGSYEQYF; DNA: TGTGCCAGCAGTTTCACTAGCGGGAGCTACGAGCAGTACTTC
V: TRBV5-1; size: .; J: TRBJ2-7; D: TRBD1; CDR3: CASSSRQGQDEQYF; DNA: TGCGCCAGCAGCTCCCGACAGGGGCAGGACGAGCAGTACTTC
V: TRBV28; size: few; J: TRBJ2-5; D: TRBD1; CDR3: CASRNAGGDETQYF; DNA: TGTGCCAGCAGGAACGCAGGGGGTGACGAGACCCAGTACTTC
V: TRBV7-9; size: few; J: TRBJ2-1; D: .; CDR3: CASSFLGSLGEQFF; DNA: TGTGCCAGCAGCTTCCTAGGGTCACTTGGTGAGCAGTTCTTC
V: TRBV11-1; size: .; J: TRBJ2-7; D: TRBD2; CDR3: CASSSSQLAGGNEQYF; DNA: TGTGCCAGCAGCTCATCTCAACTAGCGGGAGGGAACGAGCAGTACTTC
V: TRBV11-2; size: .; J: TRBJ1-1; D: .; CDR3: CASSLMASSWTEAFF; DNA: TGTGCCAGCAGCTTAATGGCATCCTCATGGACTGAAGCTTTCTTT
V: TRBV9; size: once; J: TRBJ1-6; D: .; CDR3: CASSAQASYNSPLHF; DNA: TGTGCCAGCAGCGCGCAGGCGTCTTATAATTCACCCCTCCACTTT